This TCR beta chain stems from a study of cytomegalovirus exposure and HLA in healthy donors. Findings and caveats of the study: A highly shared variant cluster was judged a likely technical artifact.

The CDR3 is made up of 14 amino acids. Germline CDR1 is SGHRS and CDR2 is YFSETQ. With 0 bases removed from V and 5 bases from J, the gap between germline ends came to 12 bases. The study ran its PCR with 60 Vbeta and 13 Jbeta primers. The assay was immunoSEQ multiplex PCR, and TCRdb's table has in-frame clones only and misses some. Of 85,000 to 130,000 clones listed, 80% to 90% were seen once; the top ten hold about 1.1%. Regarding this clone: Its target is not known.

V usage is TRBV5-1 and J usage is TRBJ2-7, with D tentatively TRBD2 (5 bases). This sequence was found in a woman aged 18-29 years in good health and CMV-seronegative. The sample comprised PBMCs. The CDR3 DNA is TGCGCCAGCAGCTTGGGGGCGTCTAGCAACGAGCAGTACTTC. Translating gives CASSLGASSNEQYF.